These T cell receptor beta chains were read from a single sample in a study of T cells after yellow fever vaccination. MiXCR was run by TCRdb on the 5' RACE reads, yielding one entry per CDR3 protein. Of 610,000 or so distinct CDR3 sequences listed, 9% to 15% are singletons. Here the sequenced sample was PBMCs, taken on the day of the yellow fever booster vaccination. All receptors derive from a young man who received the YFV17D yellow fever vaccine. CDR3s include the opening cysteine and the closing phenylalanine or tryptophan. A D gene is named only where the DNA matches it firmly. Clone sizes are given selectively: once, few, many, or a class where the clone is expanded.

abundance,d_gene,v_gene,j_gene,CDR3nt,CDR3aa
few,-,TRBV2,TRBJ2-2,TGTGCCAGCTCGTGGGCTAGGGACACCGGGGAGCTGTTTTTT,CASSWARDTGELFF
many,-,TRBV20-1,TRBJ2-5,TGCAGTGCCCCGACTCCAGGGTGGAGACAAGAGACCCAGTACTTC,CSAPTPGWRQETQYF
few,-,TRBV12-3/TRBV12-4,TRBJ2-1,TGTGCCAGCAGCCCTACCTTGGATGCTACAGGTGAGCAGTTCTTC,CASSPTLDATGEQFF
many,-,TRBV7-6,TRBJ2-3,TGTGCCAGCAGCTTGCCTGCTAGCACAGATACGCAGTATTTT,CASSLPASTDTQYF
few,-,TRBV24-1,TRBJ2-6,TGTGCCACCCGAGTGTGCAGCTCTGGGGCCAACGTCCTGACTTTC,CATRVCSSGANVLTF
-,-,TRBV5-1,TRBJ2-5,TGCGCCAGCAGTTCCCAGGGCGGGGCCGGACAAGAGACCCAGTACTTC,CASSSQGGAGQETQYF
-,-,TRBV30,TRBJ2-3,TGTGCCTGGAGGGGTCCAGGAGATACGCAGTATTTT,CAWRGPGDTQYF
few,-,TRBV5-6,TRBJ2-1,TGTGCCAGCAGCTCCCAGAGGTCAGGGGTCATCTCCTACAATGAGCAGTTCTTC,CASSSQRSGVISYNEQFF
few,-,TRBV30,TRBJ1-1,TGTGCCTGGAGTCCCAACAGTATCTACACTGAAGCTTTCTTT,CAWSPNSIYTEAFF
-,-,TRBV20-1,TRBJ1-1,TGCAGTGCTAGTCCAGTAGCTGAAGCTTTCTTT,CSASPVAEAFF
few,-,TRBV7-9,TRBJ1-2,TGTGCCAGCAGCTTAGGAGAAGGGTTGAATGGCTACACCTTC,CASSLGEGLNGYTF
-,-,TRBV21-1,TRBJ2-1,TGTGCCAGCAGCACCGCCGGGACAGAATACAATGAGCAGTTCTTC,CASSTAGTEYNEQFF
few,TRBD2,TRBV20-1,TRBJ2-1,TGCAGTGCTAGCCCAAGCCTCTTAGCGGGGAGCTCCTACAATGAGCAGTTCTTC,CSASPSLLAGSSYNEQFF
few,-,TRBV11-3,TRBJ2-7,TGTGCCAGCAGCTCCCCGGGACAGGGGGCTTCCGGGACTAGCGGGCCCTACGAGCAGTACTTC,CASSSPGQGASGTSGPYEQYF
few,TRBD1,TRBV5-1,TRBJ2-3,TGCGCCAGCAGCTCCGCATCCACCAACTCAGGGGGAAACGAGTATTTT,CASSSASTNSGGNEYF
few,TRBD2,TRBV7-7,TRBJ2-2,TGTGCTAGCAGCACACTAGCGGGAGGACCCGGGGAGCTGTTTTTT,CASSTLAGGPGELFF
-,TRBD2,TRBV20-1,TRBJ2-2,TGCAGTGCAACGACTAGCGGGACCCACACCGGGGAGCTGTTTTTT,CSATTSGTHTGELFF
-,-,TRBV18,TRBJ2-1,TGTGCCAGCTCACCATCGACTATTTACAATGAGCAGTTCTTC,CASSPSTIYNEQFF
-,-,TRBV7-2,TRBJ2-7,TGTGCCAGCAGATATGACCCGGACACGTTCTACGAGCAGTACTTC,CASRYDPDTFYEQYF
few,TRBD2,TRBV24-1,TRBJ2-1,TGTGCCACCAGTGATGGCGGGGGACTAGCGGGAGAGGAGCAGTTCTTC,CATSDGGGLAGEEQFF
few,-,TRBV20-1,TRBJ2-1,TGCAGTGCTAGAGATGGCCTAGCCCGTGAGCAGTTCTTC,CSARDGLAREQFF
few,-,TRBV7-2,TRBJ2-1,TGTGCCAGCAGCTTCCAAAGTCGAATTGCCAGGGGGCTTCCCGGGGGGGTCAATGAGCAGTTCTTC,CASSFQSRIARGLPGGVNEQFF